Listed below are T cell receptor beta chains from one sample, sequenced in a study of monozygotic twins with inflammatory bowel disease. TCRdb re-called the 5' RACE reads and catalogs CDR3 proteins one per entry, DNA excluded. Seen in this sample are under 350,000 distinct CDR3 sequences; the ten most common clones hold approximately 5.4%. The sequenced sample was blood. These receptors all come from a human donor with ulcerative colitis or Crohn's disease, or a healthy co-twin of an affected twin (not recorded which). Both conserved end residues are part of each CDR3.

cdr3_length: 16; v_call: TRBV20-1; j_call: TRBJ2-3; cdr3_aa: CSARKVGLASTDTQYF
cdr3_length: 15; v_call: TRBV7-2; j_call: TRBJ2-7; cdr3_aa: CASSLALNRGYEQYF
cdr3_length: 13; v_call: TRBV5-1; j_call: TRBJ2-2; cdr3_aa: CASSGLRAGELFF
cdr3_length: 15; v_call: TRBV3-1; j_call: TRBJ1-5; cdr3_aa: CASSPTLRAGQPQHF
cdr3_length: 17; v_call: TRBV9; j_call: TRBJ2-1; cdr3_aa: CASSEGTGGYSYNEQFF
cdr3_length: 15; v_call: TRBV27; j_call: TRBJ2-3; cdr3_aa: CASSLGQESTDTQYF
cdr3_length: 15; v_call: TRBV6-4; j_call: TRBJ2-1; cdr3_aa: CAIPRGGANPNEQFF
cdr3_length: 12; v_call: TRBV14; j_call: TRBJ1-6; cdr3_aa: CASRQGPSPLHF
cdr3_length: 14; v_call: TRBV20-1; j_call: TRBJ2-7; cdr3_aa: CSARDIGVSYEQYF
cdr3_length: 15; v_call: TRBV9; j_call: TRBJ1-2; cdr3_aa: CASSVASVGNYGYTF
cdr3_length: 18; v_call: TRBV4-3; j_call: TRBJ1-6; cdr3_aa: CASSQVIFPQNVDSPLHF
cdr3_length: 14; v_call: TRBV20-1; j_call: TRBJ2-7; cdr3_aa: CSAPISSGAGEQYF
cdr3_length: 16; v_call: TRBV5-1; j_call: TRBJ2-7; cdr3_aa: CASSLDGQGAFYEQYF
cdr3_length: 16; v_call: TRBV6-5; j_call: TRBJ1-3; cdr3_aa: CASSSSGRTSGNTIYF
cdr3_length: 16; v_call: TRBV7-2; j_call: TRBJ1-2; cdr3_aa: CASSLATTGTNYGYTF
cdr3_length: 13; v_call: TRBV12-3/TRBV12-4; j_call: TRBJ1-1; cdr3_aa: CASRPRQGGSAFF
cdr3_length: 15; v_call: TRBV2; j_call: TRBJ2-7; cdr3_aa: CASSEKSSGSYEQYF
cdr3_length: 15; v_call: TRBV5-1; j_call: TRBJ2-3; cdr3_aa: CASSLASGSYDTQYF
cdr3_length: 14; v_call: TRBV7-2; j_call: TRBJ2-1; cdr3_aa: CASSLGQTVNEQFF
cdr3_length: 13; v_call: TRBV30; j_call: TRBJ2-3; cdr3_aa: CACLDRGTDTQYF
cdr3_length: 13; v_call: TRBV7-2; j_call: TRBJ1-1; cdr3_aa: CASRSAPNTEAFF
cdr3_length: 14; v_call: TRBV20-1; j_call: TRBJ1-2; cdr3_aa: CSARSPGNNYGYTF
cdr3_length: 14; v_call: TRBV7-3; j_call: TRBJ2-2; cdr3_aa: CASSLASVSGELFF
cdr3_length: 13; v_call: TRBV6-1; j_call: TRBJ1-1; cdr3_aa: CASRRVVYTEAFF
cdr3_length: 14; v_call: TRBV20-1; j_call: TRBJ2-1; cdr3_aa: CSATQGFPYNEQFF
cdr3_length: 14; v_call: TRBV7-2; j_call: TRBJ1-2; cdr3_aa: CASSSGQALYGYTF
cdr3_length: 15; v_call: TRBV13; j_call: TRBJ2-7; cdr3_aa: CASSFGQDFYYEQYF
cdr3_length: 15; v_call: TRBV15; j_call: TRBJ2-1; cdr3_aa: CATSRDGGGYNEQFF
cdr3_length: 15; v_call: TRBV27; j_call: TRBJ2-1; cdr3_aa: CASGQLEGGRNEQFF
cdr3_length: 14; v_call: TRBV6-1; j_call: TRBJ2-2; cdr3_aa: CASSRRPGTGELFF
cdr3_length: 13; v_call: TRBV20-1; j_call: TRBJ2-1; cdr3_aa: CSASGGLYNEQFF
cdr3_length: 16; v_call: TRBV4-2; j_call: TRBJ2-1; cdr3_aa: CASSQELAPTGDEQFF
cdr3_length: 12; v_call: TRBV7-2; j_call: TRBJ2-3; cdr3_aa: CASSSTGGTQYF
cdr3_length: 14; v_call: TRBV3-1; j_call: TRBJ2-2; cdr3_aa: CASSPGVAPGELFF
cdr3_length: 13; v_call: TRBV7-2; j_call: TRBJ2-6; cdr3_aa: CASTRTGANVLTF
cdr3_length: 17; v_call: TRBV5-1; j_call: TRBJ1-5; cdr3_aa: CASSLLRGEGSNQPQHF
cdr3_length: 14; v_call: TRBV6-4; j_call: TRBJ2-3; cdr3_aa: CASRNLPGTDTQYF
cdr3_length: 16; v_call: TRBV24-1; j_call: TRBJ2-1; cdr3_aa: CATSDPGRGNSNEQFF
cdr3_length: 22; v_call: TRBV21-1; j_call: TRBJ2-6; cdr3_aa: CASSTRDTPTKSVGSGANVLTF
cdr3_length: 12; v_call: TRBV28; j_call: TRBJ2-7; cdr3_aa: CASRSFTYEQYF
cdr3_length: 12; v_call: TRBV12-3/TRBV12-4; j_call: TRBJ1-5; cdr3_aa: CASALPGQPQHF
cdr3_length: 16; v_call: TRBV20-1; j_call: TRBJ2-5; cdr3_aa: CSARKPTSGVQETQYF
cdr3_length: 13; v_call: TRBV3-1; j_call: TRBJ2-7; cdr3_aa: CASSQVRPYEQYF
cdr3_length: 14; v_call: TRBV7-2; j_call: TRBJ2-1; cdr3_aa: CASSLGRGRNEQFF
cdr3_length: 14; v_call: TRBV20-1; j_call: TRBJ2-2; cdr3_aa: CSAQPAGEAGELFF